The present TCR beta chain was sequenced within a study of cytomegalovirus exposure and HLA in healthy donors. The wider study: Inside one of the first data releases sat around 85 million unique TCRs taken from HLA-typed donors. Study outcomes and limitations: The authors considered a cluster of highly shared sequence variants likely to be a sequencing artifact. A later analysis linked around 15,000 TCR beta sequences to HLA alleles at 0.05 false discovery rate.

PCR primers comprised 60 Vbeta and 13 Jbeta primers. Libraries were prepared by immunoSEQ multiplex PCR; TCRdb keeps only in-frame clonotypes and omits some of them. The sample records over 120,000 clones, about four fifths being singletons. A word on this clone: Its antigen is as yet unknown.

Sequenced sample: PBMCs. This sequence originates from a woman under 30 in good health and CMV-seropositive.

The CDR3 protein is CAISLSSYNEQFF. CDR3 nucleotide sequence: TGTGCCATCAGTCTGAGCTCCTACAATGAGCAGTTCTTC. The V gene is TRBV10-3, the J gene TRBJ2-1; D is undetermined. CDR3 length: 13 residues. Per germline, CDR1 ENHRY and CDR2 SYGVKD. V was shortened by 5 bases and J by 0 bases, with 5 bases between the two germline ends.